The 8 T cell receptor beta chains given below trace back to one sample, sequenced in a study of cytomegalovirus exposure and HLA in healthy donors. The primer mix had 60 Vbeta and 13 Jbeta primers. Assay used: immunoSEQ multiplex PCR; TCRdb lists only in-frame clones, some missing. The sample holds over 70,000 clones, approximately 77% seen once. Sequencing used PBMCs. The receptors derive from a man aged 25-45 years in good health and CMV-seronegative.

The gene calls are TRBV18 and TRBJ2-2, with 9 nucleotides matching TRBD1. The germline V gene encodes CDR1 KGHSH and CDR2 LQKENI. V lost 4 bases to trimming and J lost 4 bases; unmatched junction nucleotides: 7. CDR3 length: 16 amino acids. CDR3 nucleotide sequence: TGTGCCAGCTCACAGATCGGACAGGGGCTCACCGGGGAGCTGTTTTTT. Its translation is CASSQIGQGLTGELFF.

CDR3: CASSQFSVRSRGDNEQFF. The CDR3 nucleotides read TGCGCCAGCAGCCAATTCTCTGTTAGAAGCAGGGGTGACAATGAGCAGTTCTTC. V is TRBV4-1 and J is TRBJ2-1, with a weak D call TRBD1 (6 bases). The germline V gene has CDR1 MGHRA and CDR2 YSYEKL. There are 18 residues in the CDR3. Between the trimmed V and J ends, which lost 2 bases and 5 bases, there was a span of 22 bases.

The chain combines TRBV6-5 with TRBJ1-2; 8 nucleotides agree with TRBD1. The CDR3 is made up of 12 amino acids. V was pared by 5 bases and J by 8 bases, with 4 bases of the junction left unmatched. Germline V gene lookup returns CDR1 MNHEY and CDR2 SVGAGI. CDR3 coding DNA: TGTGCCAGCAGTCCGACAGGGGACGGCTACACCTTC. Encoded protein: CASSPTGDGYTF.

The chain employs TRBV5-6 and TRBJ1-2, with D perhaps TRBD1 (6 bases). Germline V gene sequence: CDR1 SGHDT, CDR2 YYEEEE. The CDR3 consists of 12 residues. The V gene lost 6 bases and the J gene lost 3 bases, with 9 bases spanning the gap. The chain's CDR3 is CASMDRHYGYTF. Here the CDR3 DNA reads TGTGCCAGCATGGACAGACACTATGGCTACACCTTC.

The CDR3 region has the DNA TGCGCCAGCAGCTTGGAGGCGGGAGGGCGTCGTTTCTCGGGCTACGAGCAGTACTTC. Translating gives CASSLEAGGRRFSGYEQYF. The chain combines TRBV5-1 with TRBJ2-7; TRBD2 matches at 9 bases. The germline V gene has CDR1 SGHRS and CDR2 YFSETQ. V lost 0 bases, J lost 3 bases, and 16 bases stayed unmatched. CDR3 length: 19 amino acids.

The chain links TRBV7-2 to TRBJ2-2; TRBD1 agrees at 8 bases. The V gene's germline CDR1 is SGHTA and CDR2 FQGNSA. The J segment lost 1 base and the V segment lost 5 bases, leaving 6 bases of the junction unmatched. The CDR3 sequence is 16 residues long. The CDR3 region has the DNA TGTGCCAGCAGCCAAAGACAGGGGCGGAACACCGGGGAGCTGTTTTTT. This gives the protein CASSQRQGRNTGELFF.

The chain links TRBV6-5 to TRBJ1-3; possible D gene TRBD1, 6 bases. Germline V gives CDR1 MNHEY, CDR2 SVGAGI. CDR3 length equals 14 residues. With 5 bases removed from V and 7 bases from J, the gap between germline ends came to 15 bases. CDR3: CASSTSAGANTIYF. For the CDR3, the DNA is TGTGCCAGCAGTACATCTGCAGGGGCCAACACCATATATTTT.

V and J are TRBV6-5 and TRBJ1-2; a weak D match, TRBD1 (5 bases). Germline-derived CDR1 and CDR2 are MNHEY and SVGAGI. The CDR3 runs to 15 residues. The germline V and J ends were trimmed by 0 bases and 4 bases, with 12 bases remaining between them. In nucleotides, the CDR3 is TGTGCCAGCAGTTACTCGATGCAGGGCGGCTATGGCTACACCTTC. The encoded protein is CASSYSMQGGYGYTF.